These 15 T cell receptor beta chains were sequenced from one sample in a study of T cell changes during pregnancy in multiple sclerosis. Sequencing was performed with immunoSEQ multiplex PCR; in TCRdb, only in-frame clones are kept and a portion is missing. The sample contains around 80,000 clones, 92% of which appear only once. This sample comprised peripheral blood, obtained before pregnancy. The receptors were gathered from a female donor with multiple sclerosis, enrolled in a pregnancy study.

The rearrangement links TRBV29-1 to TRBJ2-2; 7 bases align to TRBD2. The V segment lost 4 bases and the J segment 1 base; nucleotides outside the gene matches: 6. Germline CDR1 reads SQVTM; CDR2 reads ANQGSEA. This CDR3 comprises 15 residues. CDR3 in amino acids: CSVGAGGGNTGELFF. In DNA, the CDR3 is TGCAGCGTTGGGGCAGGCGGGGGGAACACCGGGGAGCTGTTTTTT.

The genes are TRBV18 and TRBJ2-2, with a tentative D call TRBD1 (6 bases). CDR1 is KGHSH, CDR2 LQKENI, per germline. V was shortened by 6 bases and J by 5 bases, with 19 bases between the two germline ends. The CDR3 has 16 amino acids. The CDR3 loop is CASSEARGRGTGELFF. The CDR3 region has the DNA TGTGCCAGCTCCGAAGCTCGGGGCAGGGGAACCGGGGAGCTGTTTTTT.

This clone was detected once. V gene TRBV5-5 combines with J gene TRBJ1-2; possible D gene TRBD1, 5 bases. This CDR3 has 13 amino acids. V lost 0 bases and J lost 2, with 5 bases in between. Germline V gene sequence: CDR1 SGHKS, CDR2 YYEKEE (reference sequence). CDR3 region: CASSLAGNYGYTF. In nucleotides, the CDR3 is TGTGCCAGCAGCTTGGCAGGGAACTATGGCTACACCTTC.

The chain joins TRBV28 to TRBJ1-1, with D hard to call. The CDR3 extends over 15 amino acids. V gave up 6 bases and J gave up 2 bases, with 16 bases separating them. Germline V gene data show CDR1 as MDHEN and CDR2 as SYDVKM. The CDR3 spells CASSSLGILNTEAFF. The CDR3 DNA follows: TGTGCCAGCAGCTCACTCGGTATACTAAACACTGAAGCTTTCTTT.

The chain links TRBV29-1 to TRBJ2-7; TRBD1 matches at 9 bases. Germline V gene sequence: CDR1 SQVTM, CDR2 ANQGSEA. CDR3 length: 14 residues. The V segment lost 5 bases and the J segment 9 bases; nucleotides outside the gene matches: 14. The chain's CDR3 is CSVYGGTGRVVQYF. The CDR3 DNA is TGCAGCGTTTACGGGGGGACAGGGAGAGTGGTGCAGTACTTC.

The chain uses TRBV5-4 and TRBJ2-7, with 10 nucleotides matching TRBD2. The CDR3 covers 16 residues. The V gene end was trimmed by 0 bases and the J gene end by 7 bases; junction bases not matched to a gene: 10. CDR1 SGHNT and CDR2 YYREEE come from the germline V gene (reference sequence). CDR3 in DNA: TGTGCCAGCAGCTTGGGAAGTAGCGGGAGGCCCATGGAGCAGTACTTC. Translated, it gives CASSLGSSGRPMEQYF. Variable domain in full (rest from reference TRBV5-4 and TRBJ2-7): ETGVTQSPTHLIKTRGQQVTLRCSSQSGHNTVSWYQQALGQGPQFIFQYYREEENGRGNFPPRFSGLQFPNYSSELNVNALELDDSALYLCASSLGSSGRPMEQYFGPGTRLTVT.

The chain recombines TRBV6-5 with TRBJ1-5, with TRBD1 matching 7 bases. V shed 6 bases, J shed 6 bases, and the junction held 8 bases outside the gene matches. This CDR3 has 14 residues. Per the germline V gene, CDR1 is MNHEY and CDR2 is SVGAGI. CDR3 sequence reads: CASRVTGVSQPQHF. The DNA of the CDR3 is TGTGCCAGCAGAGTTACAGGGGTCTCTCAGCCCCAGCATTTT.

The V and J genes are TRBV6-6 and TRBJ2-1, with 11 nucleotides matching TRBD2. CDR1 is MNHNY, CDR2 SVGAGI, per germline (reference sequence). V shed 6 bases and J 5 bases; nucleotides not matched to a gene: 9. CDR3 length equals 16 residues. The CDR3 nucleotides read TGTGCCAGCAGCACTAGCGGGGGACTACTAAACAATGAGCAGTTCTTC. It is translated as CASSTSGGLLNNEQFF.

This clone has more than one count but fewer than ten. The J gene is TRBJ1-2, the V gene TRBV11-2; the match to TRBD1 covers 8 bases. Germline CDR1 reads SGHAT; CDR2 reads FQNNGV. CDR3 length equals 14 residues. V lost 2 bases and J lost 2; bases outside the gene matches: 1. The CDR3: CASSLWTGNYGYTF. CDR3 nucleotide sequence: TGTGCCAGCAGCTTATGGACAGGGAACTATGGCTACACCTTC.

The chain uses TRBV25-1 and TRBJ1-5; a weak D match, TRBD1 (5 bases). The ends were cut back, 5 bases at V and 4 bases at J, with 6 bases in the middle. CDR1 MGHDK and CDR2 SYGVNS come from the germline V gene. The CDR3 is 12 residues long. CDR3 region: CASSRGNQPQHF. The CDR3 nucleotides are TGTGCCAGCAGTAGGGGAAATCAGCCCCAGCATTTT.

As for this clone: Other DNA sequences in this sample translate to the same CDR3. The genes are TRBV5-1 and TRBJ2-7; a possible D gene is TRBD1 (5 bases). This CDR3 has 14 amino acids. CDR1 is SGHRS, CDR2 YFSETQ, per germline. Trimming removed 5 bases from V and 0 bases from J, with 12 bases in between. CDR3 bases: TGCGCCAGCAGTCCAGACAGAATCTCCTACGAGCAGTACTTC. Protein product: CASSPDRISYEQYF.

The chain combines TRBV7-2 with TRBJ1-1; D might be TRBD1 (6 bases). V lost 3 bases and J lost 2, with 10 bases in between. This CDR3 is 14 amino acids long. Germline CDR1 and CDR2: SGHTA and FQGNSA. CDR3 in DNA: TGTGCCAGCAGCTTCTCAGGGGCTAACACTGAAGCTTTCTTT. Translation: CASSFSGANTEAFF.

This clone has only one observation. CDR3 protein: CASSERGNLETQYF. The CDR3 DNA sequence: TGTGCCAGCAGTGAACGGGGAAACTTGGAGACCCAGTACTTC. The chain couples TRBV6-1 to TRBJ2-5, with D tentatively TRBD2 (5 bases). Trimming left V 2 bases short and J 5 bases short, with 12 bases between. The CDR3 has 14 amino acids. CDR1 and CDR2 (germline): MNHNS, SASEGT.

This rearrangement joins TRBV28 to TRBJ2-7; D uncertain. CDR3 length: 10 amino acids. Germline V lookup: CDR1 MDHEN, CDR2 SYDVKM. V shed 3 bases and J shed 6 bases, with 3 bases lying between them. The CDR3 reads CASSFREQYF. DNA of the CDR3: TGTGCCAGCAGTTTCCGCGAGCAGTACTTC.

The chain joins TRBV27 to TRBJ2-5, with TRBD2 matching 7 bases. Germline V gene sequence: CDR1 MNHEY, CDR2 SMNVEV (reference sequence). The CDR3 is made up of 15 amino acids. Trimming at V came to 5 bases and at J to 4 bases, leaving 10 bases not matched to a gene. For the CDR3, the DNA is TGTGCCAGCAGTCCCGCACTAGCGAGTTCAGAGACCCAGTACTTC. Amino acids: CASSPALASSETQYF.